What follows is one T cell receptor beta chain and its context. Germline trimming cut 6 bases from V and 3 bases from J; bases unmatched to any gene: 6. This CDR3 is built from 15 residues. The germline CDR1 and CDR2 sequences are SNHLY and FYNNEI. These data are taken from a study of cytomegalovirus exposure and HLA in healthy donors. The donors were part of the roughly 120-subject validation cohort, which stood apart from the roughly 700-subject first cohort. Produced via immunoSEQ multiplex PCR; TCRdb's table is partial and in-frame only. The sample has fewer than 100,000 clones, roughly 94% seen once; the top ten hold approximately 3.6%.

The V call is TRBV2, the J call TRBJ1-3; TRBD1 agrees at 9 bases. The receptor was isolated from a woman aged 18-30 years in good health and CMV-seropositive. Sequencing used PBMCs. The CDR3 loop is CASSPDRGGGNTIYF. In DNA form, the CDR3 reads TGTGCCAGCAGCCCGGACAGGGGCGGTGGAAACACCATATATTTT.